The rows below give T cell receptor beta chains drawn from one sample of a study of cytomegalovirus exposure and HLA in healthy donors. The table came from immunoSEQ multiplex PCR; TCRdb's copy has only in-frame clones and leaves some out. The top ten clones hold 15% to 20% of a sample with 90,000 to 100,000 clones, approximately 76% of them seen once. Sequenced: PBMCs. All receptors derive from a woman aged 55-75 years in good health and CMV-seropositive. Each CDR3 is given with its conserved first and last residue. D genes are given only for firm matches. Size tells how often a clone was seen (once, few, many) or the class of an expanded clone, and some rows leave it out.

cdr3_nt | cdr3_aa | j_call | v_call | d_call | clone_size
TGTGCCAGCAGCTTAACTCTTAGCTATGGCTACACCTTC | CASSLTLSYGYTF | TRBJ1-2 | TRBV11-2 | NA | NA
TGTGCCAGCAGCTTGGGGGGTAGCGGGAGGATCTCCTACGAGCAGTACTTC | CASSLGGSGRISYEQYF | TRBJ2-7 | TRBV5-6 | TRBD2 | medium-sized
TGTGCCAGCAGCTCTCCGGGACAGGGGATGGGCGAGCAGTACTTC | CASSSPGQGMGEQYF | TRBJ2-7 | TRBV13 | TRBD1 | NA
TGTGCCAGCATTCTCGAGCGGGACTCCTACGAGCAGTACTTC | CASILERDSYEQYF | TRBJ2-7 | TRBV2 | TRBD2 | NA
TGTGGAATTCCCGGGGGAGAGAACCTATGTGGCTACACCTTC | CGIPGGENLCGYTF | TRBJ1-2 | TRBV12-2 | NA | NA
TGCGCCAGCAGCCCCTGGGGGGGCCCGAACACTGAAGCTTTCTTT | CASSPWGGPNTEAFF | TRBJ1-1 | TRBV5-1 | NA | NA
TGTGCCACTTCCGGGTCACACCGCGAAAAACTGTTTTTT | CATSGSHREKLFF | TRBJ1-4 | TRBV21-1 | NA | NA
TGTGCCAGCACCCCCGGGGGGGCTGGCTACACCTTC | CASTPGGAGYTF | TRBJ1-2 | TRBV7-2 | NA | NA
TGTGCCAAACACCGAGGAACAGATACGCAGTATTTT | CAKHRGTDTQYF | TRBJ2-3 | TRBV2 | NA | NA
TGCAGCGTTGATAACGGGAGGGCCCTCAATGAGCAGTTCTTC | CSVDNGRALNEQFF | TRBJ2-1 | TRBV29-1 | TRBD2 | NA
TGTGCCAGCAGCGCGGGTGGGGGGACCGAGGAGTTCTTC | CASSAGGGTEEFF | TRBJ2-1 | TRBV7-9 | NA | NA
TGTGCCATCAGTGAGTCTTCGAGCTTGAACACTGAAGCTTTCTTT | CAISESSSLNTEAFF | TRBJ1-1 | TRBV10-3 | NA | NA
TGTGCCAGCAGCTCCGGGGGGGGAAACTATGGCTACACCTTC | CASSSGGGNYGYTF | TRBJ1-2 | TRBV7-3 | NA | few
TGTGCCAGCAGTTTATCGTTCCTCCAGCCCCAGCATTTT | CASSLSFLQPQHF | TRBJ1-5 | TRBV27 | NA | NA
TGTGCCAGCAGCGCCGGGACTAGCGGGTATGGGATACTAGCGGGCGAGCAGTACTTC | CASSAGTSGYGILAGEQYF | TRBJ2-7 | TRBV5-4 | TRBD2 | NA
TGTGCCAGCAGCTTGGGAATGGCAGGGGCCGACTATGGCTACACCTTC | CASSLGMAGADYGYTF | TRBJ1-2 | TRBV5-6 | NA | NA
TGTGCCAGTAAATCCAACAGGCTGTCACCCTATGGCTACACCTTC | CASKSNRLSPYGYTF | TRBJ1-2 | TRBV19 | NA | few
TGTGCCAGCAGTTTAGCCTGGAGTGGGGCCAACGTCCTGACTTTC | CASSLAWSGANVLTF | TRBJ2-6 | TRBV27 | NA | NA
TGTGCCAGCAGCCGGGACAGGCGCTCCGCGGGGAGTGAGCAGTACTTC | CASSRDRRSAGSEQYF | TRBJ2-7 | TRBV27 | TRBD1 | once
TGTGCCAGCAGCCTGGGGCACGGCGGGGCCGAGCAGTACTTC | CASSLGHGGAEQYF | TRBJ2-7 | TRBV5-6 | NA | few
TGCAGCGTTGAGGACAGATCGGGGATGGCTTTCTTT | CSVEDRSGMAFF | TRBJ1-1 | TRBV29-1 | NA | NA
TGCAGCGTTGAAGATCGAACGGAGAACTATGGCTACACCTTC | CSVEDRTENYGYTF | TRBJ1-2 | TRBV29-1 | NA | NA
TGCGCCAGCAGCTTGACTAGCGTATACAATGAGCAGTTCTTC | CASSLTSVYNEQFF | TRBJ2-1 | TRBV5-1 | TRBD2 | NA
TGTGCCAGTAAGGAGGTGGTGATCGCAGATACGCAGTATTTT | CASKEVVIADTQYF | TRBJ2-3 | TRBV19 | NA | NA
TGTGCCAGCAGCTTGGAGGTTGGCAGCCTCTATGGCTACACCTTC | CASSLEVGSLYGYTF | TRBJ1-2 | TRBV11-2 | NA | NA
TGTGCCAGCAGTGCACAGGCGAACACTGAAGCTTTCTTT | CASSAQANTEAFF | TRBJ1-1 | TRBV6-1 | NA | NA
TGTGCCAGCAGTCCCACAGGGGCCTACTCCTACAATGAGCAGTTCTTC | CASSPTGAYSYNEQFF | TRBJ2-1 | TRBV27 | TRBD1 | NA
TGCGCCAGCAGCGGACAGGGGATGGACACCGGGGAGCTGTTTTTT | CASSGQGMDTGELFF | TRBJ2-2 | TRBV5-1 | TRBD1 | NA
TGTGCCAGCAGTTTATCAGGGACAGGGGGCGGCTACACCTTC | CASSLSGTGGGYTF | TRBJ1-2 | TRBV27 | TRBD1 | NA
TGCAGCGTGGCCATGAATCAGCCCCAGCATTTT | CSVAMNQPQHF | TRBJ1-5 | TRBV29-1 | NA | NA
TGTGCCAGTAGTGAACTAGCGGTTAGCTCCTACAATGAGCAGTTCTTC | CASSELAVSSYNEQFF | TRBJ2-1 | TRBV19 | TRBD2 | few
TGTGCTACCCTCGGGTTTAACTATGGCTACACCTTC | CATLGFNYGYTF | TRBJ1-2 | TRBV30 | NA | NA
TGTGCCAGCAGGGCCGGACAGGGGAGGAACATTCAGTACTTC | CASRAGQGRNIQYF | TRBJ2-4 | TRBV6-1 | TRBD1 | few
TGTGCCAGCAGTTACGGGACTAGTGGCGGGAGTTTCGACGAGCAGTACTTC | CASSYGTSGGSFDEQYF | TRBJ2-7 | TRBV11-3 | TRBD2 | NA
TGCGCCAGCAGTGAAATTGGGGACAGCTCCTACGAGCAGTACTTC | CASSEIGDSSYEQYF | TRBJ2-7 | TRBV10-2 | TRBD1 | once
TGTGCCAGCACGAGACAGGGGGCCCACGAGCAGTACTTC | CASTRQGAHEQYF | TRBJ2-7 | TRBV28 | TRBD1 | once
TGTGCCAGCAGTTTTTTTCCCGATGGAGGGGAGCAGTTCTTC | CASSFFPDGGEQFF | TRBJ2-1 | TRBV27 | NA | NA
TGTGCCAGCAGCTTGGTAGGGCCACACAACGGGGGTGAGCAGTTCTTC | CASSLVGPHNGGEQFF | TRBJ2-1 | TRBV7-3 | NA | NA
TGTGCCAGCACCACGGAAGCGGGAAGGGAGCAGTACTTC | CASTTEAGREQYF | TRBJ2-7 | TRBV7-9 | TRBD2 | NA
TGTGCCAGCAGCTTGAGGAGAAAGGGCAATCAGCCCCAGCATTTT | CASSLRRKGNQPQHF | TRBJ1-5 | TRBV5-6 | NA | NA
TGTGCCAGCAGCTTAACCCGGGACAGCTTATACACCTTC | CASSLTRDSLYTF | TRBJ1-2 | TRBV7-2 | TRBD1 | NA
TGCAGTGAGGCGGGGACCACTGAAGCTTTCTTT | CSEAGTTEAFF | TRBJ1-1 | TRBV20-1 | NA | few
TGCGCCAGCAGCTTGGCAGCGGGGAGCACAGATACGCAGTATTTT | CASSLAAGSTDTQYF | TRBJ2-3 | TRBV5-1 | TRBD2 | NA
TGTGCCAGCAGCGTAGGAGGGCTCGGCACTGAAGCTTTCTTT | CASSVGGLGTEAFF | TRBJ1-1 | TRBV9 | NA | NA